The text below deals with one T cell receptor (beta chain). The junction had 14 bases not matched to a gene; V was cut back by 9 bases and J by 1 base. Germline lookup yields CDR1 WNHNN and CDR2 SYGVQD (reference sequence). The CDR3 is 16 residues long. This record comes from a study of blood T cell repertoires in COVID-19. The method was immunoSEQ multiplex PCR; TCRdb's version includes in-frame clones alone and lacks a portion of them. The sample comprises about 150,000 clones, over 60% of which are singletons, and roughly 3.5% rests with the top ten. The gene calls are TRBV10-1 and TRBJ1-1, with TRBD1 identical over 7 bases. Sequenced: peripheral blood. This TCR came from a woman older than 75 with acute or convalescent COVID-19. The CDR3 region is CARKPTGVGENTEAFF. CDR3 coding DNA: TGCGCCAGAAAGCCTACAGGGGTTGGGGAGAACACTGAAGCTTTCTTT.